The 12 T cell receptor beta chains presented below share a single source sample, sequenced in a study of cytomegalovirus exposure and HLA in healthy donors. The PCR contained 60 Vbeta and 13 Jbeta primers. Profiled with immunoSEQ multiplex PCR; TCRdb holds only in-frame clones, not every one. The sample includes 100,000 to 150,000 clones, around 85% of them seen just once. Material for sequencing was PBMCs. The origin of the receptors is a boy aged 5 to 17 in good health and CMV-seronegative.

The V gene is TRBV14, the J gene TRBJ2-7, with D possibly being TRBD2 (6 bases). CDR1 and CDR2 (germline): SGHDN, FVKESK. The CDR3 runs 14 residues. V lost 1 base and J lost 7, with 14 bases in between. CDR3 DNA sequence: TGTGCCAGCAGCCAAGTAGGAGGGATCGAGGAGCAGTACTTC. This sequence encodes CASSQVGGIEEQYF.

The chain links TRBV5-1 to TRBJ2-3; TRBD2 might be the D (5 bases). The CDR3 totals 15 residues. Germline assignment: CDR1 SGHRS and CDR2 YFSETQ. V gave up 1 base and J gave up 6 bases, with 15 bases separating them. The CDR3 region is CASSLRLVRGDTQYF. The CDR3 DNA sequence: TGCGCCAGCAGCTTGAGACTCGTGAGAGGGGATACGCAGTATTTT. Based on the CDR3 plus reference TRBV5-1 and TRBJ2-3, the full variable domain is KAGVTQTPRYLIKTRGQQVTLSCSPISGHRSVSWYQQTPGQGLQFLFEYFSETQRNKGNFPGRFSGRQFSNSRSEMNVSTLELGDSALYLCASSLRLVRGDTQYFGPGTRLTVL.

The chain has TRBV6-6 and TRBJ2-5; TRBD1 aligns across 7 bases. The J call is in doubt because the DNA end fits TRBJ2-7 better. This CDR3 has 14 residues. The germline CDR1 and CDR2 sequences are MNHNY and SVGAGI (reference sequence). CDR3: CASTPGQYRPEQYF. The CDR3 DNA sequence: TGTGCCAGCACCCCGGGACAGTACAGGCCCGAGCAGTACTTC.

The J gene is TRBJ1-1, the V gene TRBV27; TRBD1 is a possible D gene (6 bases). Per germline, CDR1 MNHEY and CDR2 SMNVEV (reference sequence). The CDR3 spans 14 residues. Trimming left V 5 bases short and J 4 bases short, with 14 bases between. CDR3 nucleotide sequence: TGTGCCAGCAGTCAGAGGACAGAGGTCACTGAAGCTTTCTTT. It translates to CASSQRTEVTEAFF.

The chain couples TRBV7-6 to TRBJ2-3; possibly TRBD2 for D (6 bases). The CDR3 is made up of 14 amino acids. Trimming left V 4 bases short and J 6 bases short, with 14 bases between. Germline CDR1 SGHVS, CDR2 FNYEAQ. In DNA form, the CDR3 reads TGTGCCAGCAGCTCAGTAGCGGAGGGGGATACGCAGTATTTT. As protein: CASSSVAEGDTQYF. Based on the CDR3 plus reference TRBV7-6 and TRBJ2-3, the full variable domain is GAGVSQSPRYKVTKRGQDVALRCDPISGHVSLYWYRQALGQGPEFLTYFNYEAQQDKSGLPNDRFSAERPEGSISTLTIQRTEQRDSAMYRCASSSVAEGDTQYFGPGTRLTVL.

The chain carries TRBV11-2 and TRBJ2-6; TRBD2 might be the D (6 bases). The CDR3 loop spans 16 amino acids. V shed 4 bases and J shed 2 bases, with 12 bases lying between them. Germline V gene data show CDR1 as SGHAT and CDR2 as FQNNGV. CDR3 DNA sequence: TGTGCCAGCAGCTCCCCTTGGGGGGCTGGGGCCAACGTCCTGACTTTC. It is translated as CASSSPWGAGANVLTF.

The V gene is TRBV20-1, the J gene TRBJ2-5; D not certain. This CDR3 contains 9 residues. CDR1 is DFQATT and CDR2 is SNEGSKA in the germline V gene (reference sequence). The CDR3 bases are TGCAGGGTCGGAGAGACCCAGTACTTC. It translates to CRVGETQYF.

The CDR3 nucleotides are TGTGCCAGCAGCTTAGGGGCTAACCCCTATGAGCAGTTCTTC. This encodes CASSLGANPYEQFF. The chain links TRBV7-2 to TRBJ2-1, with D unresolved. The V end was cut by 1 base, the J end by 8 bases, with 12 bases between. The CDR3 spans 14 residues. Germline V gives CDR1 SGHTA, CDR2 FQGNSA.

The rearrangement uses TRBV4-2 and TRBJ2-1, with D possibly being TRBD1 (6 bases). The CDR3 is made up of 16 amino acids. V was trimmed by 0 bases and J by 0 bases, leaving 9 bases between them. Germline V CDR1 and CDR2: LGHNA, YNFKEQ. This CDR3 is CASSQDQGNSYNEQFF. The CDR3 DNA reads as TGTGCCAGCAGCCAAGATCAGGGGAACTCCTACAATGAGCAGTTCTTC.

The V and J genes are TRBV4-3 and TRBJ2-2; 7 bases are shared with TRBD2. This CDR3 is built from 15 residues. V lost 0 bases and J lost 5; bases outside the gene matches: 3. CDR1 and CDR2 (germline): LGHNA, YSLEER. The CDR3 bases are TGCGCCAGCAGCCAAGACCTGGGGGGGACCGGGGAGCTGTTTTTT. It is translated as CASSQDLGGTGELFF.

The rearrangement links TRBV5-1 to TRBJ2-1, with D maybe TRBD2 (6 bases). Looked up from germline, CDR1 is SGHRS and CDR2 is YFSETQ. The length of the CDR3 is 15 residues. Trimming removed 3 bases at V and 3 bases at J, with 13 bases between. The CDR3 sequence is CASSSSIADYNEQFF. Written as DNA, the CDR3 is TGCGCCAGCAGCTCAAGTATAGCGGACTACAATGAGCAGTTCTTC.

This sequence joins TRBV15 and TRBJ2-7; the D gene is possibly TRBD2 (5 bases). Germline V gene lookup returns CDR1 LNHNV and CDR2 YYDKDF (reference sequence). The germline V and J ends were trimmed by 0 bases and 2 bases, with 8 bases remaining between them. The CDR3 extends over 14 amino acids. The CDR3 sequence is CATSRDPGTYEQYF. The CDR3 DNA is TGTGCCACCAGCAGAGATCCGGGAACCTACGAGCAGTACTTC.